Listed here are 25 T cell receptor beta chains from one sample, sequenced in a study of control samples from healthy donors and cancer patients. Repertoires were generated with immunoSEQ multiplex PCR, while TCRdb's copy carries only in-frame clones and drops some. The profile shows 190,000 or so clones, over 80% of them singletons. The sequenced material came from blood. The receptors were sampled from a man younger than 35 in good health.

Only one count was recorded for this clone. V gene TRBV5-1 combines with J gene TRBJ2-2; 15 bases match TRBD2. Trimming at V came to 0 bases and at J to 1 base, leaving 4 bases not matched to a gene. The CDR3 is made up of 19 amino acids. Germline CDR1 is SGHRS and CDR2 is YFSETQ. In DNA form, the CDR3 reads TGCGCCAGCAGCTTGGGCCTGGGACTAGCGGGGGGGAACACCGGGGAGCTGTTTTTT. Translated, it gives CASSLGLGLAGGNTGELFF. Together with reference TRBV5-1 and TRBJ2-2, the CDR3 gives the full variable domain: KAGVTQTPRYLIKTRGQQVTLSCSPISGHRSVSWYQQTPGQGLQFLFEYFSETQRNKGNFPGRFSGRQFSNSRSEMNVSTLELGDSALYLCASSLGLGLAGGNTGELFFGEGSRLTVL.

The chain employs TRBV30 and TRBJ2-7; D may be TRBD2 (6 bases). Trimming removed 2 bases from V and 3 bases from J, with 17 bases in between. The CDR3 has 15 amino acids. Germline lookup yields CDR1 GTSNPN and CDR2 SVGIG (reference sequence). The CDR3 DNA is TGTGCCTGGAGTTCCCCCCGGGACTTCCTCTACGAGCAGTACTTC. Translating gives CAWSSPRDFLYEQYF. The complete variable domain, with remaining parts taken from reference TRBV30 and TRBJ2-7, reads SQTIHQWPATLVQPVGSPLSLECTVEGTSNPNLYWYRQAAGRGLQLLFYSVGIGQISSEVPQNLSASRPQDRQFILSSKKLLLSDSGFYLCAWSSPRDFLYEQYFGPGTRLTVT.

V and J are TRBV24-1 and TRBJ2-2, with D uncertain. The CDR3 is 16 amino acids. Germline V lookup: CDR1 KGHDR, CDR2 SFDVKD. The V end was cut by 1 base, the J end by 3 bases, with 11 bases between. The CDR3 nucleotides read TGTGCCACCAGTGATTTCGGGTCTTTCCACACCGGGGAGCTGTTTTTT. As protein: CATSDFGSFHTGELFF.

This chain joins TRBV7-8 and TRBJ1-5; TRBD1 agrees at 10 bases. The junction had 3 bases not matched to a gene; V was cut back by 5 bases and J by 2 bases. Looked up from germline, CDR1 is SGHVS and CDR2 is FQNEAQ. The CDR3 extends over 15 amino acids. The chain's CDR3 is CASSGDRGGNQPQHF. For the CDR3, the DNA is TGTGCCAGCAGCGGGGACAGGGGAGGCAATCAGCCCCAGCATTTT. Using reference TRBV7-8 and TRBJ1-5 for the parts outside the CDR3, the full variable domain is GAGVSQSPRYKVAKRGQDVALRCDPISGHVSLFWYQQALGQGPEFLTYFQNEAQLDKSGLPSDRFFAERPEGSVSTLKIQRTQQEDSAVYLCASSGDRGGNQPQHFGDGTRLSIL.

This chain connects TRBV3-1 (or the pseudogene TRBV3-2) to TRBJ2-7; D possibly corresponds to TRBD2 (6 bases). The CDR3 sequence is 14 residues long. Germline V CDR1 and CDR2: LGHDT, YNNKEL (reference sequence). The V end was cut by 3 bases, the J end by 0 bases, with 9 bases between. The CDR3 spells CASSQAGISYEQYF. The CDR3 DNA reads TGTGCCAGCAGCCAGGCGGGGATCTCCTACGAGCAGTACTTC.

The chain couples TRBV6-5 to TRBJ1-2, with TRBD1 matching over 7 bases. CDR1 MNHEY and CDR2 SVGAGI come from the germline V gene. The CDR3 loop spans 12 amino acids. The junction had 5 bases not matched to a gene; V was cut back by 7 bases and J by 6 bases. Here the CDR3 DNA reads TGTGCCAGCAAGAAGGGGGCGGATGGCTACACCTTC. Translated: CASKKGADGYTF.

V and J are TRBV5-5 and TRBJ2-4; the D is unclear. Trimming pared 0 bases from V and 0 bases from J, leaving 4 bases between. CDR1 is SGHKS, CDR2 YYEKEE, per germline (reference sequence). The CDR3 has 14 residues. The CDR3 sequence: CASSLGLAKNIQYF. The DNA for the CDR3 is TGTGCCAGCAGCTTGGGGCTAGCCAAAAACATTCAGTACTTC.

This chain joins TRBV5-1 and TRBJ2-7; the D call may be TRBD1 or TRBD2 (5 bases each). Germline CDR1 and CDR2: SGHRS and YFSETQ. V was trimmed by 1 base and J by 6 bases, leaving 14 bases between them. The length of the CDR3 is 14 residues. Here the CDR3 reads CASSLLGTTREQYF. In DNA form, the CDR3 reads TGCGCCAGCAGCTTGCTCGGGACCACTCGCGAGCAGTACTTC.

CDR3 in amino acids: CASSLQRNTGELFF. DNA for the CDR3: TGTGCCAGCAGCTTGCAGCGGAACACCGGGGAGCTGTTTTTT. The chain recombines TRBV11-2 with TRBJ2-2, with no clear D. Trimming cost V 3 bases and J 1 base, with 6 bases left between them. Germline V gene data show CDR1 as SGHAT and CDR2 as FQNNGV. This CDR3 comprises 14 residues.

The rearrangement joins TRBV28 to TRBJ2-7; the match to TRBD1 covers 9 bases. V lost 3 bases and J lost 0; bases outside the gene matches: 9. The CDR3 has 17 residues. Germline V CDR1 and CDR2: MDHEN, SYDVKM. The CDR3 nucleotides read TGTGCCAGCAGTTTTGGACAGGGGATCATATCCTCCTACGAGCAGTACTTC. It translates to CASSFGQGIISSYEQYF.

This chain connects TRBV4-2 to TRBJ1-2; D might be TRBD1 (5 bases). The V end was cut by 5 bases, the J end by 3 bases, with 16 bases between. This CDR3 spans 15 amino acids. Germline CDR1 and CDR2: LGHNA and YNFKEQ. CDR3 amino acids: CASSSGRDSYYGYTF. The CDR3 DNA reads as TGTGCCAGCAGCTCAGGGAGGGACTCCTACTATGGCTACACCTTC.

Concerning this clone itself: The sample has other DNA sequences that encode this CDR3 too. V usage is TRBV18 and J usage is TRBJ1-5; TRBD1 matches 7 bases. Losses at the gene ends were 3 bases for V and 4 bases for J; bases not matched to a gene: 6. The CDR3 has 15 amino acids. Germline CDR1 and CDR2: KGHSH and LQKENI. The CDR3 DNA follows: TGTGCCAGCTCACCTACAGGGGCCTCTAATCAGCCCCAGCATTTT. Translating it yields CASSPTGASNQPQHF.

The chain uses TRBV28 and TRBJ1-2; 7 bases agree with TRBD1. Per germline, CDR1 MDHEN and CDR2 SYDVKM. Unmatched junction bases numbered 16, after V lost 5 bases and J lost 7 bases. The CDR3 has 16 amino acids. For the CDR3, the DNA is TGTGCCAGCAGTGGACCCGAGGAGGGGGCGGGAAGTGGCTACACCTTC. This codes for CASSGPEEGAGSGYTF.

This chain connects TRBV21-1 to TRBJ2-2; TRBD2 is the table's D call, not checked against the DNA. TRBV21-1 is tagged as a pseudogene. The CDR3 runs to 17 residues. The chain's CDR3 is CASSKLSGGAESGELFF. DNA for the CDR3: TGTGCCAGCAGCAAATTAAGCGGGGGAGCTGAGTCGGGGGAGCTGTTTTTT.

The CDR3 here is CASTMGNEKLFF. For the CDR3, the DNA is TGTGCCAGCACCATGGGTAATGAAAAACTGTTTTTT. The chain recombines TRBV7-2 with TRBJ1-4; D is unclear. V was clipped by 7 bases and J by 4 bases, with 7 bases between them. Germline lookup yields CDR1 SGHTA and CDR2 FQGNSA. There are 12 residues in the CDR3.

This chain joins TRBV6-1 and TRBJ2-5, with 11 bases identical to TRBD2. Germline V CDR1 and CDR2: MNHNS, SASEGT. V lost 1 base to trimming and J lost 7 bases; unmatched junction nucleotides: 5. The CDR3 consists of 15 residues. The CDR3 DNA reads TGTGCCAGCAGTGAAGTCGGCCTAGCGGGGGGGACCCAGTACTTC. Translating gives CASSEVGLAGGTQYF.

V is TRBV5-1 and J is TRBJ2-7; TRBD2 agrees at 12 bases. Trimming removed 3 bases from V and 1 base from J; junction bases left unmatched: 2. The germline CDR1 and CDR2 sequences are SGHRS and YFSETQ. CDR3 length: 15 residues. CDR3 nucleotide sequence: TGCGCCAGCAGCTCTAGCGGGGGGGAGTCCTACGAGCAGTACTTC. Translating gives CASSSSGGESYEQYF.

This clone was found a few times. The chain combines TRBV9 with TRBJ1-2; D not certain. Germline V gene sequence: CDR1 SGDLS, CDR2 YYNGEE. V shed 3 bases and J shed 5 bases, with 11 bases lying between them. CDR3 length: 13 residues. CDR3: CASSASELYGYTF. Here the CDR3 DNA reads TGTGCCAGCAGCGCCTCCGAGTTATATGGCTACACCTTC. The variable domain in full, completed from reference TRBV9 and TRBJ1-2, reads DSGVTQTPKHLITATGQRVTLRCSPRSGDLSVYWYQQSLDQGLQFLIQYYNGEERAKGNILERFSAQQFPDLHSELNLSSLELGDSALYFCASSASELYGYTFGSGTRLTVV.

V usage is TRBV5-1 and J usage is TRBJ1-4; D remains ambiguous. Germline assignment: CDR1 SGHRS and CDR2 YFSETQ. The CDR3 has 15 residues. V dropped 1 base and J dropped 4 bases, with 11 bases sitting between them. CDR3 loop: CASSLNTADNEKLFF. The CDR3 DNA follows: TGCGCCAGCAGCTTGAATACGGCCGATAATGAAAAACTGTTTTTT. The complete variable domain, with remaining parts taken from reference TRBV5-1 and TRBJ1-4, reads KAGVTQTPRYLIKTRGQQVTLSCSPISGHRSVSWYQQTPGQGLQFLFEYFSETQRNKGNFPGRFSGRQFSNSRSEMNVSTLELGDSALYLCASSLNTADNEKLFFGSGTQLSVL.

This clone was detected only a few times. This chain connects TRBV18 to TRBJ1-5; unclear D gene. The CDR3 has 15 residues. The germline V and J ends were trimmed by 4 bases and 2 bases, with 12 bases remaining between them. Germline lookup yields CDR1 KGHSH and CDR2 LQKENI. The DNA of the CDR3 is TGTGCCAGCTCACAATCGGCGCAGGGCAATCAGCCCCAGCATTTT. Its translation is CASSQSAQGNQPQHF.

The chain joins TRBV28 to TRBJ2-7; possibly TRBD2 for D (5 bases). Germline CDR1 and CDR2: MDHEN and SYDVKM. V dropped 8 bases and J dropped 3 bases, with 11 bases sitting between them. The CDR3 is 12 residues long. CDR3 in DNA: TGTGCCAGCCGGACTGCTGACTACGAGCAGTACTTC. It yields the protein CASRTADYEQYF.

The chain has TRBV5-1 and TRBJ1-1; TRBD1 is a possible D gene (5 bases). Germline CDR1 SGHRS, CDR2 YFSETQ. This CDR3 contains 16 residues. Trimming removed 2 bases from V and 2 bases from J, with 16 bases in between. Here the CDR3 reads CASSLPPTELNTEAFF. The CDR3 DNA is TGCGCCAGCAGCTTACCCCCGACAGAATTAAACACTGAAGCTTTCTTT.

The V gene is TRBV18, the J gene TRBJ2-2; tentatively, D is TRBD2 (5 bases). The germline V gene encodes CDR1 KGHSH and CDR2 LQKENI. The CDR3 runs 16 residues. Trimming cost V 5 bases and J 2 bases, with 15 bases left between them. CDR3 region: CASSMRAASNTGELFF. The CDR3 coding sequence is TGTGCCAGCTCAATGAGGGCGGCCTCTAACACCGGGGAGCTGTTTTTT.

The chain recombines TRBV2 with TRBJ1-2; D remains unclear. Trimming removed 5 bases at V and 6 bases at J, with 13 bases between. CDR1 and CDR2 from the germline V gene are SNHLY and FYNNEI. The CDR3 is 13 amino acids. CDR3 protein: CASSRDGFDGYTF. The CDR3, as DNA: TGTGCCAGCAGTAGGGATGGGTTTGATGGCTACACCTTC.

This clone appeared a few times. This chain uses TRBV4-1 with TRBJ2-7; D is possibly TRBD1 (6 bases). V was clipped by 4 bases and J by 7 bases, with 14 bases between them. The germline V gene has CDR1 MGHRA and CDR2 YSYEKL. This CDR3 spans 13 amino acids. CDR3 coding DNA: TGCGCCAGCAGCCCCCTGACAGGCAGGGAGCAGTACTTC. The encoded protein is CASSPLTGREQYF.